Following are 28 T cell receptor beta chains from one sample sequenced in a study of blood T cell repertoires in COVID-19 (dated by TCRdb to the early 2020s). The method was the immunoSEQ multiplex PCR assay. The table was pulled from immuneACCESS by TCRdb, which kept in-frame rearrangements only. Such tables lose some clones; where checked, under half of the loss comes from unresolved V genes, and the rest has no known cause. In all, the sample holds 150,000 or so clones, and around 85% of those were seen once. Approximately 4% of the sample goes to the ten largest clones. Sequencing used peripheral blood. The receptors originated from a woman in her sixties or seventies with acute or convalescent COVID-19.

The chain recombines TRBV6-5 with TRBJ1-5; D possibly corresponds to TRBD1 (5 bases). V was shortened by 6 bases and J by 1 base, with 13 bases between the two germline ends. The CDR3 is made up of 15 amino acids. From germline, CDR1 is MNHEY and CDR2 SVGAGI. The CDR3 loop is CASSTNAGSNQPQHF. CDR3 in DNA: TGTGCCAGCAGCACGAACGCAGGGAGCAATCAGCCCCAGCATTTT.

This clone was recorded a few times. The CDR3 loop is CASSAQNSNEKLFF. As DNA, the CDR3 is TGTGCCAGCAGTGCCCAGAACAGTAATGAAAAACTGTTTTTT. This chain connects TRBV28 to TRBJ1-4; no clear D. The germline CDR1 and CDR2 sequences are MDHEN and SYDVKM. The CDR3 spans 14 residues. V lost 5 bases to trimming and J lost 4 bases, with 11 bases between them.

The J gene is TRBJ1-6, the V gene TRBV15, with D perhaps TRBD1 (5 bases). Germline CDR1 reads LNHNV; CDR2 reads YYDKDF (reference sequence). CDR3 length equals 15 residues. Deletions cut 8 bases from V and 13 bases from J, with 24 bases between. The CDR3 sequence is CATALDKLRGLPLHF. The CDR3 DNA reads TGTGCCACCGCCTTAGACAAGCTTAGGGGTCTTCCCCTCCACTTT.

The CDR3 DNA is TGTGCCAGCAGTGGTTTTCCGGACAGGGAAGGTTCCGAGCAGTACTTC. Amino acids: CASSGFPDREGSEQYF. This chain connects TRBV6-1 to TRBJ2-7, with TRBD1 matching over 8 bases. The CDR3 length is 16 residues. The V and J ends lost 4 bases and 6 bases, in that order; junction bases with no gene match: 14. CDR1 and CDR2 from the germline V gene are MNHNS and SASEGT.

The CDR3 nucleotides are TGTGCCAGCACCTATGCTCCAACAGGGTTAGCCAAAAACATTCAGTACTTC. Translating it yields CASTYAPTGLAKNIQYF. V usage is TRBV27 and J usage is TRBJ2-4, with D perhaps TRBD1 (6 bases). Trimming took 7 bases from V and 0 from J, leaving 19 bases between them. Germline V lookup: CDR1 MNHEY, CDR2 SMNVEV (reference sequence). This CDR3 region has 17 residues.

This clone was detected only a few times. The DNA of the CDR3 is TGTGCCAGCTCAGCCGGACAGCTGGTCCTGTCGGCCCTCCACTTT. Translating it yields CASSAGQLVLSALHF. V and J are TRBV18 and TRBJ1-6, with a possible D match to TRBD1 (6 bases). CDR1 and CDR2 from the germline V gene are KGHSH and LQKENI. The CDR3 runs 15 residues. V lost 5 bases and J lost 14, with 22 bases in between.

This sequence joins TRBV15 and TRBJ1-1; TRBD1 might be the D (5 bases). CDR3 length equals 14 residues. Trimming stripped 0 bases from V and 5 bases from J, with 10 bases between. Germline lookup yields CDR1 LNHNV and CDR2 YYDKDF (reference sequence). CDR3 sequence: CATSRDQGRTEAFF. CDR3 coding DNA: TGTGCCACCAGCAGAGATCAGGGAAGGACTGAAGCTTTCTTT.

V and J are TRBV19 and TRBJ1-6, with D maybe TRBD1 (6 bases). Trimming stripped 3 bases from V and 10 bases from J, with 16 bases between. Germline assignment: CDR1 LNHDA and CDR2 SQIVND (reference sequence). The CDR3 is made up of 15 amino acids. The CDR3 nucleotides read TGTGCCAGTAGTATTCCAGGTGCAGGGGCCTCACCCCTCCACTTT. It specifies CASSIPGAGASPLHF. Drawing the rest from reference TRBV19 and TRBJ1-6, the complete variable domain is DGGITQSPKYLFRKEGQNVTLSCEQNLNHDAMYWYRQDPGQGLRLIYYSQIVNDFQKGDIAEGYSVSREKKESFPLTVTSAQKNPTAFYLCASSIPGAGASPLHFGNGTRLTVT.

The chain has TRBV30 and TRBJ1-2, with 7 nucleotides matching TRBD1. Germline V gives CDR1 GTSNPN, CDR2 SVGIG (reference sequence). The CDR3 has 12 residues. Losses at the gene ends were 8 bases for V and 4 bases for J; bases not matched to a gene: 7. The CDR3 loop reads CAQRQGLYGYTF. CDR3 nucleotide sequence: TGTGCCCAGCGACAGGGCCTCTATGGCTACACCTTC.

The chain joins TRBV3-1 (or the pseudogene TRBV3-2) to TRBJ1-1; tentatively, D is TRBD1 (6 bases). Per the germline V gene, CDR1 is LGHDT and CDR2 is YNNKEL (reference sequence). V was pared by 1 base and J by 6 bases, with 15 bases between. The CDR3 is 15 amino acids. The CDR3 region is CASSQVRQVFPEAFF. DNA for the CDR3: TGTGCCAGCAGCCAAGTACGACAGGTCTTCCCTGAAGCTTTCTTT.

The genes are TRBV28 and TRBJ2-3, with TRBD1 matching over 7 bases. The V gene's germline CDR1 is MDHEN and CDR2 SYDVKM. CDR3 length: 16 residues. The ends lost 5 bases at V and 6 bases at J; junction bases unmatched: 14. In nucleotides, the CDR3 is TGTGCCAGCAGTCCCCGGGTAGGGGGCTTCAGTGATACGCAGTATTTT. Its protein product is CASSPRVGGFSDTQYF.

DNA for the CDR3: TGTGCCAGTAGTTGGCAGGGTACCACAGATACGCAGTATTTT. Amino acid sequence: CASSWQGTTDTQYF. This chain links TRBV19 with TRBJ2-3; possible D gene TRBD1, 5 bases. With 5 bases removed from V and 2 bases from J, the gap between germline ends came to 11 bases. The CDR3 runs to 14 residues. Looked up from germline, CDR1 is LNHDA and CDR2 is SQIVND (reference sequence). The full variable domain, rest sourced from reference TRBV19 and TRBJ2-3, is DGGITQSPKYLFRKEGQNVTLSCEQNLNHDAMYWYRQDPGQGLRLIYYSQIVNDFQKGDIAEGYSVSREKKESFPLTVTSAQKNPTAFYLCASSWQGTTDTQYFGPGTRLTVL.

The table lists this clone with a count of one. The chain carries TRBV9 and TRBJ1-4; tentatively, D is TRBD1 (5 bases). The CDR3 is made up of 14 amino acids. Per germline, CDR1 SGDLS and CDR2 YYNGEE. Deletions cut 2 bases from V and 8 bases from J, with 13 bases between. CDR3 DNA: TGTGCCAGCAGCGTGGAAGGGGTAGGCGAAAAACTGTTTTTT. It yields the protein CASSVEGVGEKLFF.

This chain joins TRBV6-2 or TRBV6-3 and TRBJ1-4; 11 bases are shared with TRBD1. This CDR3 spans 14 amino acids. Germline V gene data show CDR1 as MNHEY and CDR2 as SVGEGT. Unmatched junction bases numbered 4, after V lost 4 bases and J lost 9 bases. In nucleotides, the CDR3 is TGTGCCAGCAGTTGGACAGGGGGCGCACAAAAACTGTTTTTT. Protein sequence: CASSWTGGAQKLFF.

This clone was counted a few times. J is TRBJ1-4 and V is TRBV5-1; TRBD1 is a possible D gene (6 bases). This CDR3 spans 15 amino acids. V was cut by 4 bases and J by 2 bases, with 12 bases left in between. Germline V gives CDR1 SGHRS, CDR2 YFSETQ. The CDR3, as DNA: TGCGCCAGCAGCCAACGAGGACAGACTAATGAAAAACTGTTTTTT. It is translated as CASSQRGQTNEKLFF. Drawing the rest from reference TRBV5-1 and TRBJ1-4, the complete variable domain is KAGVTQTPRYLIKTRGQQVTLSCSPISGHRSVSWYQQTPGQGLQFLFEYFSETQRNKGNFPGRFSGRQFSNSRSEMNVSTLELGDSALYLCASSQRGQTNEKLFFGSGTQLSVL.

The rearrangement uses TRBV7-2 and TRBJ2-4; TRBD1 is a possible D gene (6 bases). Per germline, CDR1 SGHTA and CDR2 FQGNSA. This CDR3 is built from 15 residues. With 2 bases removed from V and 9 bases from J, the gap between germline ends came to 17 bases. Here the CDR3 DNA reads TGTGCCAGCAGCTTACAGGGGACGGAACAGGGCATTCAGTACTTC. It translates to CASSLQGTEQGIQYF.

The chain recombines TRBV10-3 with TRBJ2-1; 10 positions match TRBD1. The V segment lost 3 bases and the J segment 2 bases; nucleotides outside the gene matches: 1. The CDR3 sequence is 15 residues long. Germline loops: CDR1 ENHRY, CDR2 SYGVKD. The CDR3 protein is CAISDGQGAYNEQFF. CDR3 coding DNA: TGTGCCATCAGTGATGGACAGGGGGCCTACAATGAGCAGTTCTTC.

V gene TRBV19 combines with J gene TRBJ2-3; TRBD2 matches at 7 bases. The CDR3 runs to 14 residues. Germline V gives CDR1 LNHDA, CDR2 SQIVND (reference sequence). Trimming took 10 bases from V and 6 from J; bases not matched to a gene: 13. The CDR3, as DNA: TGTGCCACCAAGACTAGCTTGAGTTTTGATACGCAGTATTTT. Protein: CATKTSLSFDTQYF.

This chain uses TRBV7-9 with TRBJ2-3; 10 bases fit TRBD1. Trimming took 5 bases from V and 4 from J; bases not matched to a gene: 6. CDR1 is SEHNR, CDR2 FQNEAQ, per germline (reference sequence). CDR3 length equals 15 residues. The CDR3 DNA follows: TGTGCCAGCAGCCTCCGACAGGGGGCTTCAGATACGCAGTATTTT. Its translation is CASSLRQGASDTQYF.

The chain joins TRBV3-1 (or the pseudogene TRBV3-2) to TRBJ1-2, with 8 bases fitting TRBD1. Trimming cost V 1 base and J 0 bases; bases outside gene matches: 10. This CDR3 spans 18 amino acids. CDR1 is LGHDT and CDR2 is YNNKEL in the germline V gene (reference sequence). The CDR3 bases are TGTGCCAGCAGCCAAGCCCTCGAAACAGGGGGTACTAACTATGGCTACACCTTC. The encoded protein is CASSQALETGGTNYGYTF.

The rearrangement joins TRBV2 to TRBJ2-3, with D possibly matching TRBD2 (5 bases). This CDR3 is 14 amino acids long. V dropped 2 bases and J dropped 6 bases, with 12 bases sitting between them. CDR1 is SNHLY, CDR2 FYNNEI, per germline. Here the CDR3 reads CASSELRVGDTQYF. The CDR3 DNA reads TGTGCCAGCAGTGAACTGCGGGTAGGGGATACGCAGTATTTT. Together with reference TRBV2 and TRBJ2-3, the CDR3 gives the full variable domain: EPEVTQTPSHQVTQMGQEVILRCVPISNHLYFYWYRQILGQKVEFLVSFYNNEISEKSEIFDDQFSVERPDGSNFTLKIRSTKLEDSAMYFCASSELRVGDTQYFGPGTRLTVL.

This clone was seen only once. CDR3 amino acids: CAWSVEVGGWAAEAFF. The CDR3 DNA reads TGTGCCTGGAGTGTAGAGGTTGGGGGGTGGGCCGCTGAAGCTTTCTTT. The J gene is TRBJ1-1, the V gene TRBV30, with D possibly TRBD1 on 5 matching bases. Germline CDR1 GTSNPN, CDR2 SVGIG (reference sequence). The CDR3 length is 16 residues. V lost 0 bases, J lost 6 bases, and 20 bases lay in between.

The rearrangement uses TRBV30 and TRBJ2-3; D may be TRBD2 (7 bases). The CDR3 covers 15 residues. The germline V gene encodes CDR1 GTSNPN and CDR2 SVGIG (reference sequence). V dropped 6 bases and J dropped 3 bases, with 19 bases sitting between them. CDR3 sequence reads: CACHKGGKGTDTQYF. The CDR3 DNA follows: TGTGCCTGTCACAAGGGGGGGAAAGGGACAGATACGCAGTATTTT.

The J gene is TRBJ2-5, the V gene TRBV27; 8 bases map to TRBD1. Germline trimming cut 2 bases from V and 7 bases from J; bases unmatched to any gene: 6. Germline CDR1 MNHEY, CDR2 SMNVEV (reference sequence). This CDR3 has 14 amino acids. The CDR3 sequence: CASSLRTGIGTQYF. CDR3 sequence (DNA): TGTGCCAGCAGTTTAAGGACAGGGATTGGGACCCAGTACTTC.

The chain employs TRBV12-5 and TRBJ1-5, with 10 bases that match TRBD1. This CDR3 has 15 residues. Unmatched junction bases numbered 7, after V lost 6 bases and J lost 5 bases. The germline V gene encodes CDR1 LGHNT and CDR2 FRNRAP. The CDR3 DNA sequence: TGTGCTAGTGGCCTACCGGGACAGGGGTATCAGCCCCAGCATTTT. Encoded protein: CASGLPGQGYQPQHF.

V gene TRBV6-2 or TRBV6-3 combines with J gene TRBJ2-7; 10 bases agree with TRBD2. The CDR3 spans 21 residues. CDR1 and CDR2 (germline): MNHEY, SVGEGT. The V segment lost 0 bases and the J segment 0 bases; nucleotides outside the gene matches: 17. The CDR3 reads CASSYSNPGLARFLDSYEQYF. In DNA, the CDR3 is TGTGCCAGCAGTTACTCGAATCCGGGACTAGCGCGTTTCTTAGACTCCTACGAGCAGTACTTC.

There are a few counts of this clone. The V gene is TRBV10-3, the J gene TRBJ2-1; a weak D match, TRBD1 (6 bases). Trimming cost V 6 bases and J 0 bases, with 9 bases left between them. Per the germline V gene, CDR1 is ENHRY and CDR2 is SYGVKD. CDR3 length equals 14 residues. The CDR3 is CAIREGGSYNEQFF. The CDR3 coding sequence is TGTGCCATCAGGGAAGGGGGCTCCTACAATGAGCAGTTCTTC.

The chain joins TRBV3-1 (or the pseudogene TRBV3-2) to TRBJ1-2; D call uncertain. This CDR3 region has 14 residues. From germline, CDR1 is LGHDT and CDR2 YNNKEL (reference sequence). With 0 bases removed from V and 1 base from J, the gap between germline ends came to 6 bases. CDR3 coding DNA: TGTGCCAGCAGCCAAGATGTTATTAACTATGGCTACACCTTC. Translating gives CASSQDVINYGYTF.